The 8 T cell receptor beta chains below were found in one sample sequenced in a study of human T cells and chemical hapten exposure. Individual cDNA molecules received unique molecular identifiers in the library. MiXCR was run by TCRdb on the reads, yielding one entry per CDR3 protein. The sample yields about 120,000 distinct CDR3 sequences, about 7.7% seen once. Total RNA extraction was carried out from unfractionated whole blood. The sample comprised whole blood. These receptors originate from a human donor in good health. Some clones in this sample may be carry-over from other donors' samples.

The CDR3 sequence: CASLRWGGGRLSYEQYF. The CDR3 DNA is TGTGCCAGCTTACGATGGGGTGGGGGGCGCCTAAGCTACGAGCAGTACTTC. This chain uses TRBV7-2 with TRBJ2-7; either TRBD1 or TRBD2 may supply D (6 bases each). The CDR3 consists of 17 residues. V dropped 8 bases and J dropped 3 bases, with 26 bases sitting between them. Germline V CDR1 and CDR2: SGHTA, FQGNSA.

CDR3 in amino acids: CASSPSGRNEAFF. DNA of the CDR3: TGTGCCAGTAGTCCCTCCGGACGGAACGAAGCTTTCTTT. J is TRBJ1-1 and V is TRBV19; D gene uncertain. The germline V gene encodes CDR1 LNHDA and CDR2 SQIVND (reference sequence). V was clipped by 5 bases and J by 8 bases, with 15 bases between them. The CDR3 is made up of 13 amino acids.

The J gene is TRBJ1-2, the V gene TRBV10-3; 12 bases agree with TRBD1. The CDR3 runs 16 residues. J was trimmed by 8 bases and V by 0 bases; bases with no gene match: 7. CDR1 and CDR2 (germline): ENHRY, SYGVKD. CDR3 bases: TGTGCCATCAGTGAGTCGAAGGGACAGGGGGCCTTGGGCTACACCTTC. This gives the protein CAISESKGQGALGYTF.

In its sample, this clonotype was seen many times. V is TRBV7-6 and J is TRBJ2-2, with TRBD2 matching over 14 bases. V shed 4 bases, J shed 0 bases, and the junction held 1 base outside the gene matches. The CDR3 consists of 17 residues. Germline assignment: CDR1 SGHVS and CDR2 FNYEAQ. The CDR3 sequence is CASSWTSGRPNTGELFF. The CDR3 DNA reads TGTGCCAGCAGCTGGACTAGCGGGAGGCCGAACACCGGGGAGCTGTTTTTT.

This clonotype was seen at least ten times. The CDR3 reads CASSVGTGGMNTEAFF. The CDR3 nucleotides are TGTGCCAGCAGCGTAGGAACAGGGGGGATGAACACTGAAGCTTTCTTT. The rearrangement joins TRBV9 to TRBJ1-1, with TRBD1 matching 8 bases. CDR1 and CDR2 (germline): SGDLS, YYNGEE. Trimming cost V 0 bases and J 0 bases; bases outside gene matches: 4. The length of the CDR3 is 16 residues. Based on the CDR3 plus reference TRBV9 and TRBJ1-1, the full variable domain is DSGVTQTPKHLITATGQRVTLRCSPRSGDLSVYWYQQSLDQGLQFLIQYYNGEERAKGNILERFSAQQFPDLHSELNLSSLELGDSALYFCASSVGTGGMNTEAFFGQGTRLTVV.

The chain carries TRBV6-1 and TRBJ2-3; 7 bases agree with TRBD1. The CDR3 runs to 17 residues. V dropped 6 bases and J dropped 5; count of bases not matched to a gene: 17. Germline assignment: CDR1 MNHNS and CDR2 SASEGT. The DNA for the CDR3 is TGTGCCAGCAGCCCGCCTTTGGGACAGAAGAGCCAAGATACGCAGTATTTT. Protein sequence: CASSPPLGQKSQDTQYF.

The chain recombines TRBV15 with TRBJ1-2; D is unclear. The length of the CDR3 is 13 residues. Germline V gene data show CDR1 as LNHNV and CDR2 as YYDKDF (reference sequence). V was shortened by 3 bases and J by 8 bases, with 13 bases between the two germline ends. The CDR3 sequence: CATSSRPSLGYTF. In DNA, the CDR3 is TGTGCCACCAGCAGCAGGCCTTCTTTGGGCTACACCTTC. The full variable domain, in which reference TRBV15 and TRBJ1-2 provide the parts outside the CDR3, is DAMVIQNPRYQVTQFGKPVTLSCSQTLNHNVMYWYQQKSSQAPKLLFHYYDKDFNNEADTPDNFQSRRPNTSFCFLDIRSPGLGDTAMYLCATSSRPSLGYTFGSGTRLTVV.

This clonotype was seen a few times. V usage is TRBV27 and J usage is TRBJ2-7; 7 nucleotides align to TRBD2. The CDR3 covers 15 residues. Germline trimming cut 5 bases from V and 0 bases from J; bases unmatched to any gene: 7. Germline assignment: CDR1 MNHEY and CDR2 SMNVEV (reference sequence). The CDR3 reads CASSPWGGSSYEQYF. In DNA form, the CDR3 reads TGTGCCAGCAGTCCTTGGGGGGGAAGCTCCTACGAGCAGTACTTC.